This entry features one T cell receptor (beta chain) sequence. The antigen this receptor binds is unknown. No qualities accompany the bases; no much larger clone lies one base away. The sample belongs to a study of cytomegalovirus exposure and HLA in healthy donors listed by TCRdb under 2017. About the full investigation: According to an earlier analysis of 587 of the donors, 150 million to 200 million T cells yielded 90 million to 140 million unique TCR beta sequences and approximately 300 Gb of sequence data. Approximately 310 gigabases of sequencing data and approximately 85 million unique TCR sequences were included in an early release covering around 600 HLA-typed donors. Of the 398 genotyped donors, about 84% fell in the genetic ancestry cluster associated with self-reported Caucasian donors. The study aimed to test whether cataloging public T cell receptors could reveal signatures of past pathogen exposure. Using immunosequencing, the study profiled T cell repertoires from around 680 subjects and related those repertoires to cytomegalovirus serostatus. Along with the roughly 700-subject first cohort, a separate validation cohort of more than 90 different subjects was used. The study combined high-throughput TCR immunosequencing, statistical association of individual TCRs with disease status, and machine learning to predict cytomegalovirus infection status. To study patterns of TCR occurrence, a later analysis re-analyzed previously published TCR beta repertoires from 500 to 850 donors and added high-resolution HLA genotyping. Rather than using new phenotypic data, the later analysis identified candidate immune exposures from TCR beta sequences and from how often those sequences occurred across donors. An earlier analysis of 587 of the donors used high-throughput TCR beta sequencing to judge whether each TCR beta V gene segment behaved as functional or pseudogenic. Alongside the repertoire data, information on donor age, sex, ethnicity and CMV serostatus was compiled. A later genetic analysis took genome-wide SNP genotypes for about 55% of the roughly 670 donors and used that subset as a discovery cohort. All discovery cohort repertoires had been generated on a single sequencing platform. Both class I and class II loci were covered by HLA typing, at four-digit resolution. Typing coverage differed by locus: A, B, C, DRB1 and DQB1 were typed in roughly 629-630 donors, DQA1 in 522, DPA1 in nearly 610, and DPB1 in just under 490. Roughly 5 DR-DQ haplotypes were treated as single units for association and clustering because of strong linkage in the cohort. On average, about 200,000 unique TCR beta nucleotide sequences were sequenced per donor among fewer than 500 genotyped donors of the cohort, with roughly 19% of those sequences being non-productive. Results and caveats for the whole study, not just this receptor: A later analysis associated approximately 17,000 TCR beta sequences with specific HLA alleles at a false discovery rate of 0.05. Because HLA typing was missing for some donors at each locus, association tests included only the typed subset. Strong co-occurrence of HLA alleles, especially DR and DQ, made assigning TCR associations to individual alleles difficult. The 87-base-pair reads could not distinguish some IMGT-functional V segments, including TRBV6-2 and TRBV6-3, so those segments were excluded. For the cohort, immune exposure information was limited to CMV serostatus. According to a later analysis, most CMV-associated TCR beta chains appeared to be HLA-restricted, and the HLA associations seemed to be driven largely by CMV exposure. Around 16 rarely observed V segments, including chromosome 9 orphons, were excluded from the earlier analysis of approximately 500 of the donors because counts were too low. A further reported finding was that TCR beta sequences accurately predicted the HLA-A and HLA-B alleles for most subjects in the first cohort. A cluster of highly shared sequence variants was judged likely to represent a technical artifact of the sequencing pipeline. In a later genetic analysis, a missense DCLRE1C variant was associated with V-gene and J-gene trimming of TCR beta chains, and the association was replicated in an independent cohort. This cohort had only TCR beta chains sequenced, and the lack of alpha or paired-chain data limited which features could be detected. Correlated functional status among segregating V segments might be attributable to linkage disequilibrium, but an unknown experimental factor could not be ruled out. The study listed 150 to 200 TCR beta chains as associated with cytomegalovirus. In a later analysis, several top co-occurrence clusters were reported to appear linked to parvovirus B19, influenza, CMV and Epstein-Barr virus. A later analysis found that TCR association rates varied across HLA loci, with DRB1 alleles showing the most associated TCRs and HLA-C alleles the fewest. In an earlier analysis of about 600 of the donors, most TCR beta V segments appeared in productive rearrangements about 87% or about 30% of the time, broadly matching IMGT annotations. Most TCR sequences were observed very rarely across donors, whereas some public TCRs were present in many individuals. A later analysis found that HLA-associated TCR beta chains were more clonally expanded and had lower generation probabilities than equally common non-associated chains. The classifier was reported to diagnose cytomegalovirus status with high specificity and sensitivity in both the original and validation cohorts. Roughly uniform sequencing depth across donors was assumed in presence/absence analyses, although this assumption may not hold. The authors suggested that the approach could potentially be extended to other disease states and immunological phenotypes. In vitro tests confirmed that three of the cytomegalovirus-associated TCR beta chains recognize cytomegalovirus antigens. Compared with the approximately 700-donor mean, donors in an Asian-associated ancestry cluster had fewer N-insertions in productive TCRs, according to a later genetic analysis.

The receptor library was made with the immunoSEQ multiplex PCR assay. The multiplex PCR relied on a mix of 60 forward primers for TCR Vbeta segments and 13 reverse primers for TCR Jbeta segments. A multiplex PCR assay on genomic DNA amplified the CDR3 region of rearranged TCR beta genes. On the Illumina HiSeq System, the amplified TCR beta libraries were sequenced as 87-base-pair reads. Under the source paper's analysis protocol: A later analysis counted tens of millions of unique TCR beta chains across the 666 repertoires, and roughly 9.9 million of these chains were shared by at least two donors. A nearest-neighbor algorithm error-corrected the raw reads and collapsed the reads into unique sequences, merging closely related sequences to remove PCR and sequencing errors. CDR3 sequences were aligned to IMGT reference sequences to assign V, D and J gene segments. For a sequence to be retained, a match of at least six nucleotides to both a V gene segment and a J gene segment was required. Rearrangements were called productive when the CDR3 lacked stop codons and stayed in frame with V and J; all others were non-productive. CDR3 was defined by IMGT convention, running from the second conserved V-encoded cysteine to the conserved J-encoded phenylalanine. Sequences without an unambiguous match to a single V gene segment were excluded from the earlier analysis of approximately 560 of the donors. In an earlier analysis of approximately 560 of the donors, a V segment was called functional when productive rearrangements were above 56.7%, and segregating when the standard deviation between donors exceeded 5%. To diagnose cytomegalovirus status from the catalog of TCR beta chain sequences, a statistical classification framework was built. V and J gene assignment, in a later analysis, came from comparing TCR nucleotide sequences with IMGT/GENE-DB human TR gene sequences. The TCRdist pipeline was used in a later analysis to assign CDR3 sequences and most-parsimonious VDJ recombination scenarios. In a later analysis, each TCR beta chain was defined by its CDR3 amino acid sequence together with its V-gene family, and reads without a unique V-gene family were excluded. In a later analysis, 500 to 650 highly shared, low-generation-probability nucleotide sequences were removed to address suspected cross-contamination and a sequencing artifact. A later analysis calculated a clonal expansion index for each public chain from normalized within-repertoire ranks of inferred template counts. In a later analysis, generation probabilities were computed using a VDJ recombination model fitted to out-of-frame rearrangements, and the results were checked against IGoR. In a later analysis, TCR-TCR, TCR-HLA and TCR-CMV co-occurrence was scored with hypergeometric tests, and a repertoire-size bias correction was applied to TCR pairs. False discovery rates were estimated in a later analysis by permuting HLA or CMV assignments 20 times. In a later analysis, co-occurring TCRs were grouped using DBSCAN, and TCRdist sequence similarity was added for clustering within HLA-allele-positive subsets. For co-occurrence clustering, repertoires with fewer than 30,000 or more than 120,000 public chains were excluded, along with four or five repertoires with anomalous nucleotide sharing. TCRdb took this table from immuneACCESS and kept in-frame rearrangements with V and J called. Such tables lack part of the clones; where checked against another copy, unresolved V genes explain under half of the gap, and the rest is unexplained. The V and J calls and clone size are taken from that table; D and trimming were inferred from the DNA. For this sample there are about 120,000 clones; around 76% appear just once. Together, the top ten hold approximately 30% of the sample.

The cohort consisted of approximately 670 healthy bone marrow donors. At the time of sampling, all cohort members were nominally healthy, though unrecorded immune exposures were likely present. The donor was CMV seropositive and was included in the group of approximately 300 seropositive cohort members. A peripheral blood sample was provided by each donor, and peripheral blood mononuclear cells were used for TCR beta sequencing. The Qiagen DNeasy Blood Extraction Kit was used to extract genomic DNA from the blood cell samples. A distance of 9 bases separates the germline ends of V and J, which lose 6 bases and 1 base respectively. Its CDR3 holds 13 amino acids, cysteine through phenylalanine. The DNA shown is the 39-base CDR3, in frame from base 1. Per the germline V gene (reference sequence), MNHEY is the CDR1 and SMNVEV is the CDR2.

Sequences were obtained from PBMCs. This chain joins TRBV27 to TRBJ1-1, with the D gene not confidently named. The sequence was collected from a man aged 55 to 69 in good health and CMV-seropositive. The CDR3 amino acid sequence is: CASRPAENTEAFF. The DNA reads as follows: TGTGCCAGCAGGCCGGCGGAGAACACTGAAGCTTTCTTT.